One and the same sample provided the 27 T cell receptor beta chains below, sequenced in a study of response to subunit inactivated influenza vaccine. MiXCR, applied by TCRdb to the RT-PCR reads, yields one record per CDR3 protein. Of 650,000 to 700,000 distinct CDR3 sequences in the sample, about a sixth are singletons; the top ten hold 11%. The sequencing used PBMCs from blood, collected less than 13 days after vaccination. These receptor sequences come from a man in his forties or fifties who received an inactivated influenza vaccine.

This clonotype was detected only a few times. The V and J genes are TRBV7-8 and TRBJ2-3; the match to TRBD2 covers 9 bases. CDR3 size: 17 residues. V dropped 4 bases and J dropped 0; count of bases not matched to a gene: 8. The V gene's germline CDR1 is SGHVS and CDR2 FQNEAQ. CDR3 DNA: TGTGCCAGCAGCTCCGGGACTAGCAGCACTAGCACAGATACGCAGTATTTT. Translating gives CASSSGTSSTSTDTQYF. Using reference TRBV7-8 and TRBJ2-3 for the parts outside the CDR3, the full variable domain is GAGVSQSPRYKVAKRGQDVALRCDPISGHVSLFWYQQALGQGPEFLTYFQNEAQLDKSGLPSDRFFAERPEGSVSTLKIQRTQQEDSAVYLCASSSGTSSTSTDTQYFGPGTRLTVL.

This clonotype was detected many times. The V call is TRBV6-1, the J call TRBJ2-5; 12 bases align to TRBD1. The trim removed 6 bases at V and 4 bases at J, leaving 3 bases unmatched. The CDR3 has 14 amino acids. Germline V CDR1 and CDR2: MNHNS, SASEGT. CDR3 amino acids: CASRGTGGGETQYF. For the CDR3, the DNA is TGTGCCAGCAGGGGGACAGGGGGCGGAGAGACCCAGTACTTC.

This clonotype occurred a few times. The chain carries TRBV20-1 and TRBJ2-3; D is possibly TRBD1 or TRBD2 (5 bases each). V was pared by 5 bases and J by 6 bases, with 21 bases between. Germline CDR1 and CDR2: DFQATT and SNEGSKA (reference sequence). The CDR3 loop spans 15 amino acids. The CDR3 DNA reads TGCAGTGCTGTCAGGGACCGGATAACAATGGATACGCAGTATTTT. Protein sequence: CSAVRDRITMDTQYF.

The chain carries TRBV20-1 and TRBJ1-2, with 7 bases matching TRBD1. This CDR3 region has 13 residues. From germline, CDR1 is DFQATT and CDR2 SNEGSKA (reference sequence). V dropped 7 bases and J dropped 3; count of bases not matched to a gene: 8. DNA of the CDR3: TGCAGTGGCGCGACAGGGTCGGACTATGGCTACACCTTC. This codes for CSGATGSDYGYTF.

The V gene is TRBV29-1, the J gene TRBJ2-3, with TRBD1 matching over 9 bases. CDR1 is SQVTM, CDR2 ANQGSEA, per germline. This CDR3 has 10 residues. V shed 7 bases, J shed 14 bases, and the junction held 7 bases outside the gene matches. The CDR3, as DNA: TGCAGCGGGGGACAGGGTGAAGGGTATTTT. Its translation: CSGGQGEGYF.

The chain links TRBV11-2 to TRBJ2-1; 13 bases are a match to TRBD2. The V segment lost 1 base and the J segment 6 bases; nucleotides outside the gene matches: 3. CDR3 length: 16 residues. Germline CDR1 and CDR2: SGHAT and FQNNGV. The CDR3 protein is CASSLVRTSGSNEQFF. In DNA, the CDR3 is TGTGCCAGCAGCTTAGTAAGGACTAGCGGGAGCAATGAGCAGTTCTTC.

The rearrangement joins TRBV20-1 to TRBJ1-6; 7 nucleotides agree with TRBD1. Germline V gene sequence: CDR1 DFQATT, CDR2 SNEGSKA (reference sequence). The junction had 8 bases not matched to a gene; V was cut back by 2 bases and J by 7 bases. This CDR3 contains 15 residues. The CDR3, as DNA: TGCAGTGCTAGAATACAGGGGCCTCCCAATTCACCCCTCCACTTT. Its translation: CSARIQGPPNSPLHF.

This clonotype was counted a few times. The chain couples TRBV18 to TRBJ2-1; maybe TRBD1 (6 bases). Per the germline V gene, CDR1 is KGHSH and CDR2 is LQKENI. The CDR3 has 15 residues. Trimming took off 6 bases at V and 7 bases at J, with 19 bases between the two ends. The CDR3 nucleotides read TGTGCCAGCTCGAAACAGGGTAATGTACGTAATGAGCAGTTCTTC. It encodes CASSKQGNVRNEQFF.

This clonotype was detected a few times. The chain couples TRBV4-3 to TRBJ2-3; D is ambiguous. Deletions cut 0 bases from V and 2 bases from J, with 9 bases between. Germline assignment: CDR1 LGHNA and CDR2 YSLEER. The CDR3 loop spans 15 amino acids. The CDR3 loop is CASSQDYGPTDTQYF. CDR3 sequence (DNA): TGCGCCAGCAGCCAAGATTACGGACCCACAGATACGCAGTATTTT.

This clonotype was recorded a few times. J is TRBJ1-1 and V is TRBV20-1; weak D call: TRBD1 (6 bases). The CDR3 covers 13 residues. Germline V CDR1 and CDR2: DFQATT, SNEGSKA (reference sequence). Between the trimmed V and J ends, which lost 5 bases and 6 bases, there was a span of 16 bases. The DNA of the CDR3 is TGCAGTGCTGTTGACAGCCGGGGGCCTGAAGCTTTCTTT. This translates into CSAVDSRGPEAFF.

The chain has TRBV4-1 and TRBJ1-6, with TRBD1 matching over 9 bases. V lost 5 bases and J lost 10; bases outside the gene matches: 12. The germline gives CDR1 MGHRA, CDR2 YSYEKL. The CDR3 loop spans 16 amino acids. The CDR3, as DNA: TGCGCCAGCAGCACTCAAGGCGGGACAGGGACGTCACCCCTCCACTTT. It specifies CASSTQGGTGTSPLHF.

CDR3 bases: TGTGCCAGCAGTTTACGCGGGAGCGGAACGACAGATACGCAGTATTTT. Translated, it gives CASSLRGSGTTDTQYF. This rearrangement joins TRBV12-3 or TRBV12-4 to TRBJ2-3; 7 positions agree with TRBD2. This CDR3 spans 16 amino acids. The V gene end was trimmed by 2 bases and the J gene end by 3 bases; junction bases not matched to a gene: 8.

The V call is TRBV2, the J call TRBJ1-2; TRBD1 matches 9 bases. The trim removed 6 bases at V and 2 bases at J, leaving 4 bases unmatched. This CDR3 spans 14 amino acids. Germline V gene sequence: CDR1 SNHLY, CDR2 FYNNEI. In DNA form, the CDR3 reads TGTGCCAGCAGGGTGGACAGGGGAAACTATGGCTACACCTTC. Translation gives CASRVDRGNYGYTF.

V is TRBV28 and J is TRBJ2-1; 12 nucleotides align to TRBD2. Germline lookup yields CDR1 MDHEN and CDR2 SYDVKM. There are 15 residues in the CDR3. Trimming at V came to 6 bases and at J to 10 bases, leaving 10 bases not matched to a gene. CDR3 coding DNA: TGTGCCAGCAGCCGATCTAGCGGGGGGGTTGGCGAGCAGTTCTTC. This gives the protein CASSRSSGGVGEQFF.

This clonotype was found many times. The chain links TRBV6-6 to TRBJ1-1; TRBD1 is a possible D gene (6 bases). This CDR3 is built from 13 residues. V was cut by 10 bases and J by 8 bases, with 20 bases left in between. The germline V gene has CDR1 MNHNY and CDR2 SVGAGI (reference sequence). This chain's CDR3 is CATSLRGGAEAFF. The CDR3 DNA sequence: TGTGCCACCTCCTTACGGGGGGGGGCGGAAGCTTTCTTT.

The gene calls are TRBV24-1 and TRBJ2-1; tentatively, D is TRBD2 (6 bases). This CDR3 is built from 14 residues. V lost 4 bases, J lost 12 bases, and 18 bases lay in between. Per the germline V gene, CDR1 is KGHDR and CDR2 is SFDVKD. The CDR3 nucleotides read TGTGCCACCAGTGACCCCCCCGAGGCCGGGGGGCAGTTCTTC. It is translated as CATSDPPEAGGQFF.

To note about this clonotype: The conserved phenylalanine or tryptophan normally closing the CDR3 is absent here, so this likely arose from a read error. This sequence joins TRBV9 and TRBJ2-1, with TRBD1 matching 12 bases. Germline V gene data show CDR1 as SGDLS and CDR2 as YYNGEE. Trimming cost V 1 base and J 6 bases; bases outside gene matches: 5. The CDR3 length is 16 residues. The CDR3 loop reads CASSVLGQGAGNEQFI. The DNA of the CDR3 is TGTGCCAGCAGCGTACTGGGACAGGGGGCAGGCAATGAGCAGTTCATC.

This clonotype was picked up many times. The chain joins TRBV4-3 to TRBJ2-2; no definite D call. Germline-derived CDR1 and CDR2 are LGHNA and YSLEER. The CDR3 spans 17 residues. With 3 bases removed from V and 2 bases from J, the gap between germline ends came to 16 bases. In nucleotides, the CDR3 is TGCGCCAGCAGCCACTTAGACCTTTTTGAAAACACCGGGGAGCTGTTTTTT. This sequence encodes CASSHLDLFENTGELFF.

This clonotype came up a few times. The CDR3 is CASRWTSGESSYNEQFF. In DNA, the CDR3 is TGTGCCAGCAGATGGACTAGCGGGGAGAGCTCCTACAATGAGCAGTTCTTC. The chain has TRBV6-1 and TRBJ2-1; TRBD2 matches 12 bases. This CDR3 contains 17 residues. Germline lookup yields CDR1 MNHNS and CDR2 SASEGT. Trimming at V came to 6 bases and at J to 0 bases, leaving 6 bases not matched to a gene.

This clonotype came up a few times. The chain is built from TRBV29-1 and TRBJ2-7; 8 nucleotides match TRBD1. Germline CDR1 and CDR2: SQVTM and ANQGSEA. After removal of 0 bases from V and 2 bases from J, the junction contained 6 bases not matched to a gene. CDR3 length: 15 residues. CDR3 DNA: TGCAGCGTTGAAGACGCGGGGACAGGAGCCTACGAGCAGTACTTC. It yields the protein CSVEDAGTGAYEQYF.

The genes are TRBV5-6 and TRBJ2-2; 8 bases map to TRBD2. The CDR3 is 16 residues long. V was clipped by 6 bases and J by 7 bases; unmatched bases: 14. Germline V CDR1 and CDR2: SGHDT, YYEEEE. CDR3 in amino acids: CASNLGASGYLGELFF. CDR3 bases: TGTGCCAGCAACCTTGGGGCTAGCGGGTATCTCGGGGAGCTGTTTTTT.

This clonotype has a handful of counts. The V call is TRBV7-2, the J call TRBJ2-7; 10 nucleotides line up with TRBD2. The V gene end was trimmed by 5 bases and the J gene end by 3 bases; junction bases not matched to a gene: 7. The CDR3 covers 15 residues. Germline V lookup: CDR1 SGHTA, CDR2 FQGNSA. CDR3 sequence (DNA): TGTGCCAGCAGCCCAGCTAGCGGGGGCTTCTACGAGCAGTACTTC. Residues: CASSPASGGFYEQYF.

This clonotype was observed a handful of times. The rearrangement joins TRBV28 to TRBJ1-2; TRBD1 matches 7 bases. The V gene end was trimmed by 6 bases and the J gene end by 4 bases; junction bases not matched to a gene: 14. The CDR3 is 16 amino acids. The V gene's germline CDR1 is MDHEN and CDR2 SYDVKM. The CDR3 DNA is TGTGCCAGCAGAAACGGACAGGAAAAGGGGCCCTATGGCTACACCTTC. Its protein product is CASRNGQEKGPYGYTF.

The chain recombines TRBV7-2 with TRBJ2-5, with no clear D. This CDR3 spans 13 amino acids. Trimming stripped 2 bases from V and 5 bases from J, with 9 bases between. From germline, CDR1 is SGHTA and CDR2 FQGNSA. As DNA, the CDR3 is TGTGCCAGCAGCTTAACCTTGGGGGAGACCCAGTACTTC. This gives the protein CASSLTLGETQYF.

This clonotype was found many times. The chain recombines TRBV20-1 with TRBJ2-3; no firm D call. Germline lookup yields CDR1 DFQATT and CDR2 SNEGSKA (reference sequence). V was clipped by 0 bases and J by 1 base, with 8 bases between them. CDR3 length: 14 amino acids. Here the CDR3 reads CSARDPSGTDTQYF. CDR3 nucleotides: TGCAGTGCTAGAGACCCGAGCGGCACAGATACGCAGTATTTT.

The chain links TRBV7-2 to TRBJ1-2; D ambiguous. CDR3 length: 14 residues. CDR1 and CDR2 (germline): SGHTA, FQGNSA. V was clipped by 5 bases and J by 7 bases, with 17 bases between them. The CDR3 DNA sequence: TGTGCCAGCAGCCCCGTGGCCGGGAGTAGTGGCTACACCTTC. Translation gives CASSPVAGSSGYTF. The full variable domain, with the rest looked up from reference TRBV7-2 and TRBJ1-2, is GAGVSQSPSNKVTEKGKDVELRCDPISGHTALYWYRQSLGQGLEFLIYFQGNSAPDKSGLPSDRFSAERTGGSVSTLTIQRTQQEDSAVYLCASSPVAGSSGYTFGSGTRLTVV.

V and J are TRBV7-8 and TRBJ2-2; D is ambiguous. The CDR3 length is 15 residues. The V end lost 1 base, the J end lost 3 bases, and 9 bases lay between the germline ends. Germline V CDR1 and CDR2: SGHVS, FQNEAQ. The CDR3 protein is CASSLEETYTGELFF. The CDR3 region has the DNA TGTGCCAGCAGCTTAGAGGAGACCTACACCGGGGAGCTGTTTTTT.